The present T cell receptor (beta chain) was sequenced within a study of T cell responses to AZD1222 COVID-19 vaccine. Findings of the study overall: CD4 TCRs linked to vaccination spanned spike, dominating at 160-218 and 743-854. Possibly, clonal diversity was underestimated; donors were largely white British and included more females. The number of AZD1222 recipients seropositive at baseline was only 5 to 7. All repertoire sampling was performed exclusively after the peak T cell response.

The CDR3 sequence is 14 residues long. Germline CDR1 MNHEY, CDR2 SVGEGT. Sequencing was performed with immunoSEQ multiplex PCR; in TCRdb, only in-frame clones are kept and a portion is missing. The table records some 100,000 clones, about 86% of them present only once. Note on this clone: The antigen is not known. Relative to the germline gene, one junction end is altered; a read error may explain this.

This specimen consisted of peripheral blood, obtained on day 0 of AZD1222 vaccination. The receptor's source is an adult in good health. The V call is TRBV6-2 or TRBV6-3, the J call TRBJ2-2; D is ambiguous. The CDR3 region is CASSYSLNSGELFF. In DNA form, the CDR3 reads TGTGCCAGCAGTTACTCGTTAAACAGCGGGGAGCTGTTTTTT.